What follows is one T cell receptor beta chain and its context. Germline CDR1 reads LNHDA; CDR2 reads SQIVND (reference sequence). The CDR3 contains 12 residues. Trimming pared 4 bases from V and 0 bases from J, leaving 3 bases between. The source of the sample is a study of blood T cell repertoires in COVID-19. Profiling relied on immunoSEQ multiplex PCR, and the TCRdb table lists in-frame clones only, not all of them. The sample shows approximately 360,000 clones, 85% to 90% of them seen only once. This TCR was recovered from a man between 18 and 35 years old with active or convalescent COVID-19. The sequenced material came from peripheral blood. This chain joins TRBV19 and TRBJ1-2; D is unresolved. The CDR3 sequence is CASSRANYGYTF. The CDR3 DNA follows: TGTGCCAGTAGTAGAGCTAACTATGGCTACACCTTC.